This T cell receptor beta chain was sequenced in a study of spatial heterogeneity in lung cancer. Study-wide background: Sequences of the beta chain were consistently detected in greater numbers than alpha-chain sequences.

The germline V gene has CDR1 SGHRS and CDR2 YFSETQ. Trimming stripped 2 bases from V and 5 bases from J, with 11 bases between. The CDR3 has 13 residues. This clonotype showed up many times. Every TCR cDNA molecule carried a tag that served as a unique molecular identifier. TCRdb reanalysed the 5' RACE reads using MiXCR and keeps one entry per CDR3 protein. Among 40,000 or so distinct CDR3 sequences, around 5% were seen once, and the ten largest hold 25% to 30%. As for time point: sample taken at primary tumor resection. Without sorting, whole RNA was sequenced from tumor, nontumor lung or frozen PBMC. Donation came from 70 or so patients with untreated early-stage non-small cell lung cancer.

The J gene is TRBJ2-7, the V gene TRBV5-1; perhaps TRBD1 as D (5 bases). Sequencing was performed on PBMCs, taken at surgery. The sequence derives from a female donor with early-stage non-small cell lung cancer. The DNA for the CDR3 is TGCGCCAGCAGCTTTTTCTTGACAGACGAGCAGTACTTC. Encoded protein: CASSFFLTDEQYF.